The 32 T cell receptor beta chains below were found in one sample sequenced in a study of OX40 agonist ivuxolimab in advanced cancers. Libraries were constructed by the immunoSEQ multiplex PCR assay. This immuneACCESS table, as held by TCRdb, lists in-frame sequences with V and J called but not all clones. Of the missing ones, under half trace to an unresolved V gene in checked studies; the others have no known cause. The sample records some 40,000 clones, roughly 90% of which are singletons. The top ten hold roughly a sixth of the sample. The specimen was CD4+ or CD8+ T cells sorted from blood, collected in a trial of the OX40 agonist ivuxolimab. Receptors originate from an adult with an advanced solid tumor such as melanoma, head and neck, liver or kidney cancer.

V is TRBV5-1 and J is TRBJ1-1; unclear D gene. CDR1 is SGHRS, CDR2 YFSETQ, per germline. The CDR3 covers 12 residues. V shed 1 base and J shed 3 bases, with 4 bases lying between them. CDR3 in DNA: TGCGCCAGCAGCTTGAAGGACACTGAAGCTTTCTTT. This gives the protein CASSLKDTEAFF.

The V gene is TRBV5-1, the J gene TRBJ1-3; D ambiguous. CDR1 is SGHRS and CDR2 is YFSETQ in the germline V gene. Trimming removed 10 bases from V and 3 bases from J, with 8 bases in between. This CDR3 has 11 residues. This chain's CDR3 is CASSDGNTIYF. CDR3 DNA sequence: TGCGCCTCCTCGGATGGAAACACCATATATTTT.

The CDR3 is CASSQGTGYSPLHF. Written as DNA, the CDR3 is TGCGCCAGCAGCCAAGGGACCGGTTATTCACCCCTCCACTTT. The rearrangement joins TRBV4-1 to TRBJ1-6; D is unresolved. In germline, CDR1 is MGHRA, CDR2 YSYEKL. This CDR3 spans 14 amino acids. V dropped 1 base and J dropped 8 bases, with 9 bases sitting between them.

J is TRBJ2-7 and V is TRBV25-1; 8 positions match TRBD2. The ends lost 5 bases at V and 0 bases at J; junction bases unmatched: 3. CDR1 is MGHDK, CDR2 SYGVNS, per germline. CDR3 size: 14 residues. In nucleotides, the CDR3 is TGTGCCAGCAGTTGGAGCGGGAGCTCCTACGAGCAGTACTTC. Amino acids: CASSWSGSSYEQYF.

This chain links TRBV6-1 with TRBJ1-4, with 7 bases aligning to TRBD1. V dropped 2 bases and J dropped 4; count of bases not matched to a gene: 4. Germline V gene sequence: CDR1 MNHNS, CDR2 SASEGT. The CDR3 loop spans 15 amino acids. CDR3: CASSEPTGNNEKLFF. CDR3 DNA: TGTGCCAGCAGTGAACCGACAGGGAATAATGAAAAACTGTTTTTT.

This sequence joins TRBV27 and TRBJ1-1, with D unresolved. V lost 7 bases and J lost 7, with 16 bases in between. Germline CDR1 is MNHEY and CDR2 is SMNVEV (reference sequence). This CDR3 spans 13 amino acids. CDR3 sequence: CASKPTRNIEAFF. CDR3 sequence (DNA): TGTGCCAGCAAACCCACACGCAATATTGAAGCTTTCTTT.

The chain joins TRBV28 to TRBJ2-7; a possible D gene is TRBD2 (6 bases). The ends were cut back, 1 base at V and 0 bases at J, with 16 bases in the middle. Germline V CDR1 and CDR2: MDHEN, SYDVKM. CDR3 size: 17 residues. CDR3 coding DNA: TGTGCCAGCAGTTTATATGGGCGGGGCTTTTTCTCCTACGAGCAGTACTTC. Protein sequence: CASSLYGRGFFSYEQYF. The variable domain in full, completed from reference TRBV28 and TRBJ2-7, reads DVKVTQSSRYLVKRTGEKVFLECVQDMDHENMFWYRQDPGLGLRLIYFSYDVKMKEKGDIPEGYSVSREKKERFSLILESASTNQTSMYLCASSLYGRGFFSYEQYFGPGTRLTVT.

This clone was counted a single time. The chain couples TRBV6-5 to TRBJ1-2; the D is unclear. V shed 0 bases and J shed 4 bases, with 9 bases lying between them. Germline CDR1 reads MNHEY; CDR2 reads SVGAGI. There are 14 residues in the CDR3. For the CDR3, the DNA is TGTGCCAGCAGTTACTCGCCCGGGATCTATGGCTACACCTTC. Translating it yields CASSYSPGIYGYTF.

With respect to this clone: A read error may produce the germline difference seen at one junction end. The genes are TRBV7-9 and TRBJ1-1, with D unclear. Germline V gene data show CDR1 as SEHNR and CDR2 as FQNEAQ (reference sequence). The CDR3 totals 11 residues. CDR3 coding DNA: TGTGCCAGCAGCGCTCCCACGGGCCCGCAATTT. It codes for CASSAPTGPQF.

This clone was seen just once. This sequence joins TRBV20-1 and TRBJ2-1; unclear D gene. The CDR3 runs 11 residues. CDR1 is DFQATT, CDR2 SNEGSKA, per germline (reference sequence). V was pared by 6 bases and J by 8 bases, with 11 bases between. The CDR3 bases are TGCAGTGCCAATACCGACCATGAGCAGTTCTTC. This encodes CSANTDHEQFF.

The rearrangement uses TRBV6-5 and TRBJ1-1, with 8 nucleotides matching TRBD1. The CDR3 sequence is 14 residues long. Germline-derived CDR1 and CDR2 are MNHEY and SVGAGI. With 5 bases clipped from V and 3 bases from J, the junction kept 5 bases outside the gene matches. The CDR3 DNA is TGTGCCAGCAGTCACAGGGGGAAGTACACTGAAGCTTTCTTT. Its translation is CASSHRGKYTEAFF.

This sequence joins TRBV7-9 and TRBJ2-3; D is ambiguous. Germline V CDR1 and CDR2: SEHNR, FQNEAQ (reference sequence). Trimming removed 5 bases at V and 8 bases at J, with 11 bases between. The CDR3 is 12 residues long. CDR3 DNA: TGTGCCAGCAGCGACCGTTATGGTACGCAGTATTTT. It is translated as CASSDRYGTQYF.

The table lists this clone with a count of one. The chain employs TRBV5-4 and TRBJ1-2; perhaps TRBD1 as D (5 bases). This CDR3 spans 14 amino acids. The V gene's germline CDR1 is SGHNT and CDR2 YYREEE (reference sequence). The germline V and J ends were trimmed by 4 bases and 4 bases, with 14 bases remaining between them. The CDR3 DNA is TGTGCCAGCAGCGATGATCTCGGGGCCTATGGCTACACCTTC. Its protein is CASSDDLGAYGYTF.

V gene TRBV9 combines with J gene TRBJ2-4; TRBD1 agrees at 8 bases. Trimming cost V 3 bases and J 3 bases; bases outside gene matches: 2. Germline V gene lookup returns CDR1 SGDLS and CDR2 YYNGEE. This CDR3 spans 14 amino acids. The CDR3 is CASSGGTGKNIQYF. The DNA of the CDR3 is TGTGCCAGCAGCGGAGGGACAGGCAAAAACATTCAGTACTTC.

J is TRBJ2-7 and V is TRBV18, with 12 bases that match TRBD2. The CDR3 spans 18 residues. Germline lookup yields CDR1 KGHSH and CDR2 LQKENI. After removal of 1 base from V and 2 bases from J, the junction contained 9 bases not matched to a gene. The CDR3 is CASSPLGLAGILPYEQYF. DNA for the CDR3: TGTGCCAGCTCACCACTAGGACTAGCGGGAATCCTCCCCTACGAGCAGTACTTC.

This clone was counted a few times. The chain is built from TRBV29-1 and TRBJ1-2, with D possibly matching TRBD1 (5 bases). Deletions cut 0 bases from V and 8 bases from J, with 13 bases between. The CDR3 spans 13 residues. CDR1 and CDR2 from the germline V gene are SQVTM and ANQGSEA. The CDR3 DNA sequence: TGCAGCGTTGAAGACCGGCAGGGAAGGGGCTACACCTTC. As protein: CSVEDRQGRGYTF.

The CDR3 bases are TGTGCCAGCAGCTTTACCGGGGGACCCACTAACTATGGCTACACCTTC. Translating gives CASSFTGGPTNYGYTF. The V call is TRBV27, the J call TRBJ1-2, with D possibly being TRBD1 (5 bases). The V gene lost 6 bases and the J gene lost 0 bases, with 17 bases spanning the gap. Germline loops: CDR1 MNHEY, CDR2 SMNVEV (reference sequence). This CDR3 has 16 residues.

Here the CDR3 reads CASSGGGTGNTIYF. The CDR3 DNA reads TGTGCCAGTAGTGGGGGAGGAACTGGAAACACCATATATTTT. The chain uses TRBV19 and TRBJ1-3, with D perhaps TRBD1 (5 bases). V gave up 5 bases and J gave up 2 bases, with 10 bases separating them. The CDR3 contains 14 residues. Germline V gene sequence: CDR1 LNHDA, CDR2 SQIVND (reference sequence).

In nucleotides, the CDR3 is TGTGCCAGCAGCTTAGATCCGAGGGAGCAGTACTTC. It translates to CASSLDPREQYF. V usage is TRBV11-2 and J usage is TRBJ2-7; D gene unclear. The V and J ends lost 0 bases and 7 bases respectively, with 7 bases between them. CDR1 SGHAT and CDR2 FQNNGV come from the germline V gene. This CDR3 is 12 amino acids long.

The V call is TRBV5-8, the J call TRBJ1-3, with TRBD1 identical over 8 bases. With 4 bases clipped from V and 4 bases from J, the junction kept 16 bases outside the gene matches. The CDR3 has 18 amino acids. CDR1 is SGHTS, CDR2 YDEGEE, per germline. The CDR3 protein is CASSALPGQEIIGNTIYF. The CDR3, as DNA: TGTGCCAGCAGCGCCCTACCGGGACAGGAGATTATAGGAAACACCATATATTTT.

The V and J genes are TRBV7-9 and TRBJ1-1; 7 bases align to TRBD1. J gave up 0 bases and V 5 bases, and 9 bases lay outside the gene matches. The V gene's germline CDR1 is SEHNR and CDR2 FQNEAQ (reference sequence). The CDR3 contains 16 residues. This CDR3 is CASSAPIGQVNTEAFF. As DNA, the CDR3 is TGTGCCAGCAGCGCCCCTATAGGACAGGTGAACACTGAAGCTTTCTTT.

The J gene is TRBJ1-5, the V gene TRBV6-5, with a weak D call TRBD1 (6 bases). This CDR3 spans 14 amino acids. Trimming took off 6 bases at V and 2 bases at J, with 11 bases between the two ends. Germline V CDR1 and CDR2: MNHEY, SVGAGI. The DNA of the CDR3 is TGTGCCAGCAGATTAGGGGGTCGCAATCAGCCCCAGCATTTT. Residues: CASRLGGRNQPQHF.

With respect to this clone: This may be a read error, as it is one base from a much larger clone. This rearrangement joins TRBV10-2 to TRBJ2-7; 7 bases line up with TRBD1. Germline V lookup: CDR1 WSHSY, CDR2 SAAADI. This CDR3 spans 14 amino acids. This CDR3 is CANSEKGALYEQYF. DNA for the CDR3: TGCGCCAACAGTGAAAAGGGGGCACTCTACGAGCAGTACTTC.

This clone was picked up a small number of times. Here the CDR3 DNA reads TGTGCCAGCAGTTTATCGGGTCGGGGCTACGAGCAGTACTTC. It yields the protein CASSLSGRGYEQYF. This chain uses TRBV27 with TRBJ2-7; D may be TRBD2 (5 bases). The V gene lost 0 bases and the J gene lost 3 bases, with 9 bases spanning the gap. Germline CDR1 is MNHEY and CDR2 is SMNVEV (reference sequence). This CDR3 has 14 residues.

Here the CDR3 reads CASRRTGIPSGANVLTF. The CDR3 coding sequence is TGCGCCAGCAGGCGAACAGGGATTCCCTCTGGGGCCAACGTCCTGACTTTC. The chain combines TRBV5-1 with TRBJ2-6, with D perhaps TRBD1 (6 bases). Germline CDR1 SGHRS, CDR2 YFSETQ. This CDR3 is built from 17 residues. Trimming left V 5 bases short and J 0 bases short, with 15 bases between.

This rearrangement joins TRBV5-1 to TRBJ1-3; D might be TRBD1 (6 bases). With the DNA end fitting TRBJ2-2 better, the J assignment may be wrong. From germline, CDR1 is SGHRS and CDR2 YFSETQ. The CDR3 extends over 19 amino acids. The DNA of the CDR3 is TGCGCCAGCAGCCCCAGTGCCATAGACAGGCTGGATTTCACCGGGGAGCTGTTTTTT. Translated, it gives CASSPSAIDRLDFTGELFF.

The gene calls are TRBV7-9 and TRBJ1-2; TRBD1 aligns across 7 bases. The CDR3 totals 16 residues. V trimming: 4 bases; J trimming: 4 bases; junction bases outside the gene matches: 12. Germline V gives CDR1 SEHNR, CDR2 FQNEAQ (reference sequence). The CDR3 reads CASSSRRRGLLYGYTF. The CDR3 nucleotides read TGTGCCAGCAGCTCCCGTCGTAGGGGGCTTCTCTATGGCTACACCTTC.

The J gene is TRBJ1-3, the V gene TRBV7-9; weak D call: TRBD1 (6 bases). CDR1 SEHNR and CDR2 FQNEAQ come from the germline V gene (reference sequence). V was cut by 10 bases and J by 2 bases, with 18 bases left in between. This CDR3 has 15 amino acids. In nucleotides, the CDR3 is TGTGCCATCCTCCTACCAGGACAGCCTGGAAACACCATATATTTT. Translation: CAILLPGQPGNTIYF.

The chain couples TRBV10-3 to TRBJ2-7; 10 positions match TRBD2. V dropped 2 bases and J dropped 2; count of bases not matched to a gene: 6. Germline assignment: CDR1 ENHRY and CDR2 SYGVKD. This CDR3 is 16 amino acids long. CDR3 bases: TGTGCCATCAGTGAGAGTCCTAGCGGGAGTGCCTACGAGCAGTACTTC. It yields the protein CAISESPSGSAYEQYF.

The rearrangement uses TRBV19 and TRBJ2-5; the match to TRBD1 covers 9 bases. The DNA end is a closer match to TRBJ2-7, so the J assignment may be wrong. The CDR3 totals 15 residues. Germline-derived CDR1 and CDR2 are LNHDA and SQIVND (reference sequence). CDR3 bases: TGTGCCAGTAAGGCTGGGACAGGGAAAACCTACGAGCAGTACTTC. This codes for CASKAGTGKTYEQYF.

The J gene is TRBJ1-1, the V gene TRBV4-1, with 9 positions matching TRBD1. Germline assignment: CDR1 MGHRA and CDR2 YSYEKL. This CDR3 region has 16 residues. Trimming at V came to 2 bases and at J to 6 bases, leaving 10 bases not matched to a gene. The CDR3 DNA sequence: TGCGCCAGCAGCCAACCCCCCGGGACAGGGAGACCTGAAGCTTTCTTT. It translates to CASSQPPGTGRPEAFF.

The chain recombines TRBV7-9 with TRBJ2-7, with TRBD2 identical over 7 bases. J was trimmed by 5 bases and V by 7 bases; bases with no gene match: 2. The CDR3 loop spans 11 amino acids. CDR1 is SEHNR, CDR2 FQNEAQ, per germline (reference sequence). CDR3 loop: CASTGGNEQYF. CDR3 nucleotide sequence: TGTGCCAGCACCGGGGGGAACGAGCAGTACTTC.